This T cell receptor (beta chain) comes out of a study of siplizumab effects on memory and regulatory T cells. Germline V gives CDR1 MNHEY, CDR2 SVGAGI. V lost 6 bases, J lost 8 bases, and 11 bases lay in between. CDR3 length: 12 residues. Clones were sequenced by immunoSEQ multiplex PCR, and TCRdb holds only the in-frame ones, with some missing. The repertoire consists of approximately 91,000 clones, with roughly 94% occurring once and the leading ten covering around 20%. The chain has TRBV6-5 and TRBJ2-1; perhaps TRBD1 as D (5 bases). Sequencing was carried out using CD8+ T cells sorted from blood. This sequence was found in a human donor in good health. This chain's CDR3 is CASRQVTDEQFF. In DNA form, the CDR3 reads TGTGCCAGCAGACAGGTCACGGATGAGCAGTTCTTC.